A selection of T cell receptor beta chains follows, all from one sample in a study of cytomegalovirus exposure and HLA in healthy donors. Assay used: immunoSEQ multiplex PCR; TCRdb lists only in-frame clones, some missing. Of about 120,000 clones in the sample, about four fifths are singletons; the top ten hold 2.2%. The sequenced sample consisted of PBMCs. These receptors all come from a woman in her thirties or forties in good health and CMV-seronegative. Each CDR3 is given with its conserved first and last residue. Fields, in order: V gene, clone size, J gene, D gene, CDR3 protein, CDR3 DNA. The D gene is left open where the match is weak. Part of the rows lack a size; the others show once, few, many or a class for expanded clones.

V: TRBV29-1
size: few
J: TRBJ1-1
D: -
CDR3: CSAWGGYRDTEAFF
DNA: TGCAGCGCATGGGGAGGGTATAGGGACACTGAAGCTTTCTTT

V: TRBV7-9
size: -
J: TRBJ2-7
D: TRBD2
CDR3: CSSSLSGLGSYEQYF
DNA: TGTTCCAGCAGCTTATCGGGACTAGGGTCCTACGAGCAGTACTTC

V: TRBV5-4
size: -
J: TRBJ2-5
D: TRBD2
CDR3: CASSLAGVETQYF
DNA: TGTGCCAGCAGTTTAGCGGGGGTGGAGACCCAGTACTTC

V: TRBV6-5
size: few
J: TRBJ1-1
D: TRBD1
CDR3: CASRTGPYTEAFF
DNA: TGTGCCAGTCGGACAGGACCTTACACTGAAGCTTTCTTT

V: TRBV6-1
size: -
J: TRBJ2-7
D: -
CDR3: CASRVGGQKYEQYF
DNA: TGTGCCAGCAGGGTAGGTGGACAGAAATACGAGCAGTACTTC

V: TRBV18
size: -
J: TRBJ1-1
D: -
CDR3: CASSLPLSNTEAFF
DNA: TGTGCCAGCTCACTCCCCCTGAGTAACACTGAAGCTTTCTTT

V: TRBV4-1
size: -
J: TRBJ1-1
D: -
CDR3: CASSQSMQGTEAFF
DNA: TGCGCCAGCAGCCAATCAATGCAGGGTACTGAAGCTTTCTTT

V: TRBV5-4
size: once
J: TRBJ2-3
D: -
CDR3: CASSLWREGGTDTQYF
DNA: TGTGCCAGCAGCTTGTGGAGGGAGGGGGGCACAGATACGCAGTATTTT

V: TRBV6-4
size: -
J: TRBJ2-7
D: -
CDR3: CASKQVYEQYF
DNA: TGTGCCAGCAAACAGGTTTACGAGCAGTACTTC

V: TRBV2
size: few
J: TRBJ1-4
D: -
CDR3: CASMPGNEKLFF
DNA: TGTGCCAGCATGCCAGGGAATGAAAAACTGTTTTTT

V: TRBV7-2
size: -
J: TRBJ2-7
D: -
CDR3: CASSFGRGYEQYF
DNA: TGTGCCAGCAGCTTTGGAAGGGGTTACGAGCAGTACTTC

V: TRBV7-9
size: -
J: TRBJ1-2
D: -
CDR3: CASRPVGQVGYGYTF
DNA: TGTGCCAGCAGGCCGGTGGGCCAGGTGGGCTATGGCTACACCTTC

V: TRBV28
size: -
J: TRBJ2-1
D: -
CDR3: CASTRTLSYNEQFF
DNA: TGTGCCAGCACGAGGACACTTTCCTACAATGAGCAGTTCTTC

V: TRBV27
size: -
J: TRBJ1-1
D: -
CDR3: CARQATEAFF
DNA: TGTGCCAGACAAGCGACTGAAGCTTTCTTT

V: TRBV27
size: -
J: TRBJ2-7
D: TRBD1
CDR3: CASRGQNSYEQYF
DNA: TGTGCCAGCAGGGGACAGAACTCCTACGAGCAGTACTTC

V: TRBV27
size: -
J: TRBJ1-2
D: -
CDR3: CASSLARAHPYGYTF
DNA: TGTGCCAGCAGTTTAGCGAGAGCTCATCCCTATGGCTACACCTTC

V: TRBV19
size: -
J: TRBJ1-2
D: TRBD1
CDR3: CASSASTGYNGYTF
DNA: TGTGCCAGTAGTGCCTCGACAGGGTACAACGGCTACACCTTC

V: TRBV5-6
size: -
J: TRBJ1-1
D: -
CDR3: CASSLLETEAFF
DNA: TGTGCCAGCAGCTTGCTTGAGACTGAAGCTTTCTTT